This T cell receptor (beta chain) comes out of a study of T cell changes during pregnancy in multiple sclerosis. The repertoire was sequenced with immunoSEQ multiplex PCR; TCRdb's copy has only in-frame clones and lacks some. The sample records around 69,000 clones, 90% to 95% being singletons. CDR3 size: 14 residues. In germline, CDR1 is SGHRS, CDR2 YFSETQ. V lost 5 bases, J lost 3 bases, and 15 bases lay in between. This receptor was identified in a female donor with multiple sclerosis, enrolled in a pregnancy study. The sample was CD8+ T cells from peripheral blood mononuclear cells, taken before pregnancy. The chain is built from TRBV5-1 and TRBJ2-7; a possible D gene is TRBD2 (6 bases). DNA of the CDR3: TGCGCCAGCAGAGAGGGAGGTGCCTTCTACGAGCAGTACTTC. Its translation is CASREGGAFYEQYF.